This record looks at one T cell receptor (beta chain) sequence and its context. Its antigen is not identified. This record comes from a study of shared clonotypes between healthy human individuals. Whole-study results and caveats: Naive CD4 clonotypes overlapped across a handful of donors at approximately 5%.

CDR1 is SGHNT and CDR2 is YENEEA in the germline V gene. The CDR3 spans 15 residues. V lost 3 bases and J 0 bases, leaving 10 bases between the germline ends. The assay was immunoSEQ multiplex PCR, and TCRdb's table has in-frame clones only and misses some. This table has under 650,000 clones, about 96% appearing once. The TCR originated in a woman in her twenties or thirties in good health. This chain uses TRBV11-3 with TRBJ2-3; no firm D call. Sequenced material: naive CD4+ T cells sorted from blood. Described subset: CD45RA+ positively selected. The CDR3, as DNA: TGTGCCAGCAGCTTTGGGGTGCAAAGCACAGATACGCAGTATTTT. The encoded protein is CASSFGVQSTDTQYF.